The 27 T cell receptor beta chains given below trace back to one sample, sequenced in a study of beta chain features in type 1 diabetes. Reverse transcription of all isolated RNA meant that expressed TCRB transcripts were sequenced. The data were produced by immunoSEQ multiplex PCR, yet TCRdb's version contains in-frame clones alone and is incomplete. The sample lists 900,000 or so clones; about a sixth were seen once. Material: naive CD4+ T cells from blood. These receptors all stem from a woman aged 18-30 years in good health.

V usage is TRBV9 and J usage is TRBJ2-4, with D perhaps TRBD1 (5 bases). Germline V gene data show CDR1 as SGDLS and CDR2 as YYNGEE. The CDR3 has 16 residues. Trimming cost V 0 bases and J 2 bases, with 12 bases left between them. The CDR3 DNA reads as TGTGCCAGCAGCGTAGGAGCAGGGAAGTCCAAAAACATTCAGTACTTC. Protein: CASSVGAGKSKNIQYF.

CDR3 amino acids: CASSYSSQGGQPQHF. CDR3 DNA: TGTGCCAGCAGTTACTCGAGTCAGGGCGGGCAGCCCCAGCATTTT. The rearrangement links TRBV6-6 to TRBJ1-5, with a weak D call TRBD1 (5 bases). The CDR3 spans 15 residues. Germline V gene lookup returns CDR1 MNHNY and CDR2 SVGAGI (reference sequence). With 0 bases removed from V and 7 bases from J, the gap between germline ends came to 13 bases.

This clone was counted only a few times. The chain's CDR3 is CASSLIPRGPYEQYF. CDR3 nucleotides: TGTGCCAGCAGCTTGATCCCTAGAGGCCCCTACGAGCAGTACTTC. The chain carries TRBV5-4 and TRBJ2-7; no firm D call. V lost 1 base to trimming and J lost 2 bases, with 13 bases between them. CDR3 length: 15 amino acids. Germline-derived CDR1 and CDR2 are SGHNT and YYREEE (reference sequence).

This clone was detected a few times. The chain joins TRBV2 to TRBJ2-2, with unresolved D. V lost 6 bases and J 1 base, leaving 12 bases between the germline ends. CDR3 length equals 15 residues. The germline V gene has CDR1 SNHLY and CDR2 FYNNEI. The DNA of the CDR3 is TGTGCCAGCAGACCGTCCGGGCAGAACACCGGGGAGCTGTTTTTT. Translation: CASRPSGQNTGELFF.

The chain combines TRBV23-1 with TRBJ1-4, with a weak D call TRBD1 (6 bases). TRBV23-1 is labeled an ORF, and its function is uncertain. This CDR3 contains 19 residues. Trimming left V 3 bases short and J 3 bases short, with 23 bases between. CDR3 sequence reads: CASSQYRDKQDLSNEKLFF. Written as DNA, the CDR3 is TGCGCCAGCAGTCAGTACCGGGACAAACAGGATCTCTCTAATGAAAAACTGTTTTTT.

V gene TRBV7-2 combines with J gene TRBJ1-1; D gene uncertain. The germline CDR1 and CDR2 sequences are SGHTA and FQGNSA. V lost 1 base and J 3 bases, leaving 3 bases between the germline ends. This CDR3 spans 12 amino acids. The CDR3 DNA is TGTGCCAGCAGCTTAGTTCACACTGAAGCTTTCTTT. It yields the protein CASSLVHTEAFF.

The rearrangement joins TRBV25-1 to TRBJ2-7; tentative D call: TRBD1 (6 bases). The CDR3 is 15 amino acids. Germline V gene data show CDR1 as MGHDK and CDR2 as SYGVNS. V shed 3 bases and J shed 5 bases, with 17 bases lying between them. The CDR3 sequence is CASSDLIQGTHEQYF. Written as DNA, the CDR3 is TGTGCCAGCAGTGACCTAATACAGGGAACCCACGAGCAGTACTTC.

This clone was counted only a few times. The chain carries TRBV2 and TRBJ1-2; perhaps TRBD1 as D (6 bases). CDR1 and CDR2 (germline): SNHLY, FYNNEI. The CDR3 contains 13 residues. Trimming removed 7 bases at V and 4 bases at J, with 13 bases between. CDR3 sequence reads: CASTVARGYGYTF. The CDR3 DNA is TGTGCCAGCACAGTGGCCAGGGGCTATGGCTACACCTTC.

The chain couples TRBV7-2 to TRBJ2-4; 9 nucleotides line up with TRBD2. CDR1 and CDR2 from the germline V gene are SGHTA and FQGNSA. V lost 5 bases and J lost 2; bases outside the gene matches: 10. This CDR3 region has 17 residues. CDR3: CASSPRGAGGTKNIQYF. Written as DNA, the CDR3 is TGTGCCAGCAGCCCCCGGGGAGCGGGGGGTACCAAAAACATTCAGTACTTC.

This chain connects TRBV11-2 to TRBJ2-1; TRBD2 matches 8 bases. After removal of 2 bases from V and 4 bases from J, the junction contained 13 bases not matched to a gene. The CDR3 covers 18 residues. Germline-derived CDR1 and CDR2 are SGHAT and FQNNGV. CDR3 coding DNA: TGTGCCAGCAGCTTACCTCTCGGACTAGCAGAGGGGTACAATGAGCAGTTCTTC. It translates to CASSLPLGLAEGYNEQFF. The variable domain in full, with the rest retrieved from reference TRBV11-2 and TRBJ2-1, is EAGVAQSPRYKIIEKRQSVAFWCNPISGHATLYWYQQILGQGPKLLIQFQNNGVVDDSQLPKDRFSAERLKGVDSTLKIQPAKLEDSAVYLCASSLPLGLAEGYNEQFFGPGTRLTVL.

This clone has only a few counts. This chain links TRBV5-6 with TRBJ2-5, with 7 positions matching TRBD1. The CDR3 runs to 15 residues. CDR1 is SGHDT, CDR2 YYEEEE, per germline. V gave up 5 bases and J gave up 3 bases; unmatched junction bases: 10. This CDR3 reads CASRSGQAIEETQYF. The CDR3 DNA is TGTGCCAGCAGATCAGGACAGGCTATCGAAGAGACCCAGTACTTC.

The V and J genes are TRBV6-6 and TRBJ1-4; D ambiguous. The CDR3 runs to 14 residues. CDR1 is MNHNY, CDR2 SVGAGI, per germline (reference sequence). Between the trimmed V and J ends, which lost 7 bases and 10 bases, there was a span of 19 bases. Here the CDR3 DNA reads TGTGCCAGCACCTACCCAACAGACGTCGCAAAACTGTTTTTT. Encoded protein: CASTYPTDVAKLFF.

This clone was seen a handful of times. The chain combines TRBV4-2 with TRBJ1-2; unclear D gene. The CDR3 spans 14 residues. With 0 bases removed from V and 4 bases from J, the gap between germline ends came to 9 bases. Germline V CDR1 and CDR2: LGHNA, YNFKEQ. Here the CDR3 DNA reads TGTGCCAGCAGCCAAGATCTGCCAGGCTATGGCTACACCTTC. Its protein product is CASSQDLPGYGYTF.

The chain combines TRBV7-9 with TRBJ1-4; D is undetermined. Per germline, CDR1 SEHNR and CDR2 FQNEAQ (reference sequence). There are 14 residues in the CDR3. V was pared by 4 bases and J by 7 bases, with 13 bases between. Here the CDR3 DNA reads TGTGCCAGCAGCTCTCGGGCCGGGGTTGAAAAACTGTTTTTT. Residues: CASSSRAGVEKLFF.

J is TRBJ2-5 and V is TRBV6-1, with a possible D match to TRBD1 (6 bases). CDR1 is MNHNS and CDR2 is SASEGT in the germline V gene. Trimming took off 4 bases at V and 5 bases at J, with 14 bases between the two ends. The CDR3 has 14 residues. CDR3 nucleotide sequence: TGTGCCAGCAGTGCGCCTACAGGGCTGGAGACCCAGTACTTC. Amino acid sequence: CASSAPTGLETQYF.

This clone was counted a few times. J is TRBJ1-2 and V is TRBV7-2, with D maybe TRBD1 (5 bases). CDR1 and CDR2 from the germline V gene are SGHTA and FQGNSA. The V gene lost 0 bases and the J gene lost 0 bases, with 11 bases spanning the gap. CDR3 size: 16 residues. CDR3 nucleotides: TGTGCCAGCAGCTTAGCTTCGACAGCCTCTAACTATGGCTACACCTTC. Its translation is CASSLASTASNYGYTF.

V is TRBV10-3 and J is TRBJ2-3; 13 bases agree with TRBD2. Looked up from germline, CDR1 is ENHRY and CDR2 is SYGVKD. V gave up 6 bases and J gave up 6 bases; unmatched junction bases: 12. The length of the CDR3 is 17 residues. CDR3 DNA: TGTGCCATCAGCGGATGGTTACTAGCGGGAGGGATGGATACGCAGTATTTT. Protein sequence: CAISGWLLAGGMDTQYF.

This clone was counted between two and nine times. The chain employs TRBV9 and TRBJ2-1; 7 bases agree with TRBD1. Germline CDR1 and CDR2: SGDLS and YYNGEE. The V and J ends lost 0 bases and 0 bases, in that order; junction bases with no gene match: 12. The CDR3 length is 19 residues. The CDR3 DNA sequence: TGTGCCAGCAGCGTAGGGGACAGCCTACCGTGGGTCTCCTACAATGAGCAGTTCTTC. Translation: CASSVGDSLPWVSYNEQFF.

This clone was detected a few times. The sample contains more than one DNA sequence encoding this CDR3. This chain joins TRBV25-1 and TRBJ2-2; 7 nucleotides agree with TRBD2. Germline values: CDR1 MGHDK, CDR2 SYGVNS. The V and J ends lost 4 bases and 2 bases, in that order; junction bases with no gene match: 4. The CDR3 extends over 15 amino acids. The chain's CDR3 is CASSAGGLNTGELFF. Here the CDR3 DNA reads TGTGCCAGCAGTGCGGGGGGACTCAACACCGGGGAGCTGTTTTTT.

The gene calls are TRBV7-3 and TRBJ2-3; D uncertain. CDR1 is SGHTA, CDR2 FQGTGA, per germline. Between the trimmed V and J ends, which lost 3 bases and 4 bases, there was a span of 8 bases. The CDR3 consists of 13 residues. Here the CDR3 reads CASSFRLSDTQYF. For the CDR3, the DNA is TGTGCCAGCAGCTTCCGACTGTCAGATACGCAGTATTTT. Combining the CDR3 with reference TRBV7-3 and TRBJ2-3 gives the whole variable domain GAGVSQTPSNKVTEKGKYVELRCDPISGHTALYWYRQSLGQGPEFLIYFQGTGAADDSGLPNDRFFAVRPEGSVSTLKIQRTERGDSAVYLCASSFRLSDTQYFGPGTRLTVL.

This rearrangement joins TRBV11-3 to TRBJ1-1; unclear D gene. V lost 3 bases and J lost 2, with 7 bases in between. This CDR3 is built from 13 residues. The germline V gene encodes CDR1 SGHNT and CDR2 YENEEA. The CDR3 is CASSFASNTEAFF. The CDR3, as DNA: TGTGCCAGCAGCTTCGCCTCTAACACTGAAGCTTTCTTT.

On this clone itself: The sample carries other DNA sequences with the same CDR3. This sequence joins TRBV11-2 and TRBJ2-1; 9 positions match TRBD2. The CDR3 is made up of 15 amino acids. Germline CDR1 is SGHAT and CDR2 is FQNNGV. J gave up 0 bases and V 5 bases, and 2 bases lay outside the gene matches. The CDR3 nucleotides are TGTGCCAGCAGCCCGACTAGCGGCTCCTACAATGAGCAGTTCTTC. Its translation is CASSPTSGSYNEQFF.

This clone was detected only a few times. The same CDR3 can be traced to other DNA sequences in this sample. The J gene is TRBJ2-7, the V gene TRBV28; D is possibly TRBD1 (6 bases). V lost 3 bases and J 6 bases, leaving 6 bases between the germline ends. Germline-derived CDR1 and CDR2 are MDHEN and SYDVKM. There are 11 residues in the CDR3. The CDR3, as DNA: TGTGCCAGCAGTTTCAGGGGCGAGCAGTACTTC. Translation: CASSFRGEQYF.

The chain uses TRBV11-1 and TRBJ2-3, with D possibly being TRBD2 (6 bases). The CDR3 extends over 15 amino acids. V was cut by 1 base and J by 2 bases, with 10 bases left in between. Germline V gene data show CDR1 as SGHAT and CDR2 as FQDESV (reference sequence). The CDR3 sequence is CASSLGGLVTDTQYF. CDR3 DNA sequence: TGTGCCAGCAGCTTAGGGGGACTTGTCACAGATACGCAGTATTTT.

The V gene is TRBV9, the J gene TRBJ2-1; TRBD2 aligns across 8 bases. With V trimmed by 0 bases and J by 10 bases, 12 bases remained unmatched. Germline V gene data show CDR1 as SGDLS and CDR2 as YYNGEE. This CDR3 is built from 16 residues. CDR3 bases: TGTGCCAGCAGCGTAGGGATGGACGGGAGGGCCCGGGAGCAGTTCTTC. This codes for CASSVGMDGRAREQFF.

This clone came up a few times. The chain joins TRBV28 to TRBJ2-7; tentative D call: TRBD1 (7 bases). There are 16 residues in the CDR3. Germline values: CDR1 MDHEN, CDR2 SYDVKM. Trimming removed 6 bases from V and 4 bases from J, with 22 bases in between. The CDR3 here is CASRPGGTLNTYEQYF. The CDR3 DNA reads TGTGCCAGCAGACCAGGGGGGACACTCAACACTTACGAGCAGTACTTC.

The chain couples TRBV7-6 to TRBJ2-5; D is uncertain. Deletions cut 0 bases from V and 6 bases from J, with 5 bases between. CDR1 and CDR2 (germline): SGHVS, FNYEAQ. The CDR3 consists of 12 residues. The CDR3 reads CASSLATQTQYF. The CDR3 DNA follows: TGTGCCAGCAGCTTAGCGACCCAGACCCAGTACTTC.